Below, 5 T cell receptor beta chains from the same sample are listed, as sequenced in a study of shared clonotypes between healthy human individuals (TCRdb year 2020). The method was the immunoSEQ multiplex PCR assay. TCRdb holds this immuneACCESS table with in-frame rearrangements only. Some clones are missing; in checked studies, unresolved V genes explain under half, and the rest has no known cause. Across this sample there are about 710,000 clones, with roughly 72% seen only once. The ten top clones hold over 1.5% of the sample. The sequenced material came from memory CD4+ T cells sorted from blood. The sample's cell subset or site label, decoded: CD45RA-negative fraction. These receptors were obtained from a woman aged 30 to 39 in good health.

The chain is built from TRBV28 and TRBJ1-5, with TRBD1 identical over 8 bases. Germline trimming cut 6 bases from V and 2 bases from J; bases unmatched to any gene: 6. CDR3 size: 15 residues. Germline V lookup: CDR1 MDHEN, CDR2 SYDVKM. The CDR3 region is CASRDDRGGNQPQHF. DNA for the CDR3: TGTGCCAGCAGGGATGACAGGGGTGGCAATCAGCCCCAGCATTTT.

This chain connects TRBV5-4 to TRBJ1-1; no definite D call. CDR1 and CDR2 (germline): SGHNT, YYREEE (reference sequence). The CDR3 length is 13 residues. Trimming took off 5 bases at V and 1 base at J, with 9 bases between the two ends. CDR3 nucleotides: TGTGCCAGCAGTAAGGTCAGGAACACTGAAGCTTTCTTT. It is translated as CASSKVRNTEAFF.

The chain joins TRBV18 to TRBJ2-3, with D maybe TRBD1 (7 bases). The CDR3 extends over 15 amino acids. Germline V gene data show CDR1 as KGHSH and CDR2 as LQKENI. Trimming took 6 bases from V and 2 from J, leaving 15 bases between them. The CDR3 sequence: CASSRDRPNTDTQYF. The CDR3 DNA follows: TGTGCCAGCTCGCGGGACAGACCGAACACAGATACGCAGTATTTT.

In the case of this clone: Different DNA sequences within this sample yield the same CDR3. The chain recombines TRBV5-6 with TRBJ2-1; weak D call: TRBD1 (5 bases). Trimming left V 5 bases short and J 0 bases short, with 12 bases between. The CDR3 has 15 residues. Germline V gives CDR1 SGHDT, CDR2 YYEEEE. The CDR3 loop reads CASRPRGSSYNEQFF. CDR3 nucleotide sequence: TGTGCCAGCAGGCCAAGGGGTAGCTCCTACAATGAGCAGTTCTTC.

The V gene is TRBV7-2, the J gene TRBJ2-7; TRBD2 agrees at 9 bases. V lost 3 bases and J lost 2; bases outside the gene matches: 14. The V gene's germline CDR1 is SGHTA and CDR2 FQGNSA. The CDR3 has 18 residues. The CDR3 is CASSLAGSGRRGTYEQYF. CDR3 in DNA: TGTGCCAGCAGCTTGGCGGGTAGCGGGAGAAGGGGGACCTACGAGCAGTACTTC.